The rows below give T cell receptor beta chains drawn from one sample of a study of blood T cell repertoires in COVID-19. Method: immunoSEQ multiplex PCR; TCRdb's copy keeps in-frame clones and lacks some. Among approximately 130,000 clones listed, more than 80% were seen once. The material sequenced was peripheral blood. The receptors come from a human donor in a cohort sampled during active COVID-19. CDR3s include the opening cysteine and the closing phenylalanine or tryptophan. Fields, in order: D gene, J gene, V gene, clone size, CDR3 DNA, CDR3 protein. D genes are given only for firm matches. Clone size is shown for a subset of rows, as once, few, many or a class of expanded clone.

TRBD2,TRBJ2-3,TRBV18,NA,TGTGCCAGCTCATCACTAGCGACCACAGATACGCAGTATTTT,CASSSLATTDTQYF
TRBD2,TRBJ2-3,TRBV30,NA,TGTGCCTTAGGACTAGCGGGAACAGATACGCAGTATTTT,CALGLAGTDTQYF
NA,TRBJ1-3,TRBV6-5,NA,TGTGCCAGCAGTTACGGCGGGAGCTCTGGAAACACCATATATTTT,CASSYGGSSGNTIYF
NA,TRBJ1-1,TRBV5-4,NA,TGTGCCAGCAGCTTTGACACGAACACTGAAGCTTTCTTT,CASSFDTNTEAFF
NA,TRBJ1-2,TRBV5-6,once,TGTGCCAGCAGCTTGATAGCAGCTAACTATGGCTACACCTTC,CASSLIAANYGYTF
NA,TRBJ2-1,TRBV18,NA,TGTGCCAGCTCACTCACAATATCCCACACGATTACCTACAATGAGCAGTTCTTC,CASSLTISHTITYNEQFF
NA,TRBJ2-3,TRBV15,NA,TGTGCCACCAGCAGAGAACCTTCGGGAACAGATACGCAGTATTTT,CATSREPSGTDTQYF
NA,TRBJ1-1,TRBV7-9,once,TGTGCCAGCAGCTTAGCGGCCGAGAACACTGAAGCTTTCTTT,CASSLAAENTEAFF
TRBD2,TRBJ2-1,TRBV2,NA,TGTGCCAGCAGGCCCCGTAGCGGGGGGCACAATGAGCAGTTCTTC,CASRPRSGGHNEQFF
NA,TRBJ2-1,TRBV2,NA,TGTGCCAGCAGCCTACAGGGCAATGAGCAGTTCTTC,CASSLQGNEQFF
TRBD2,TRBJ2-1,TRBV27,NA,TGTGCCAGCAGTTTCCTTAGCGGGAGCGGGCCCCAGAACCCAGAGCAGTTCTTC,CASSFLSGSGPQNPEQFF
TRBD1,TRBJ1-2,TRBV6-6,NA,TGTGCCAGCAGCTTCGGTCAGGGGGCGTATGGCTACACCTTC,CASSFGQGAYGYTF
TRBD1,TRBJ2-5,TRBV2,NA,TGTGCCAGCAAGTATTTACAGGGGCAAGAGACCCAGTACTTC,CASKYLQGQETQYF
NA,TRBJ1-5,TRBV19,NA,TGTGCCAGTACGCCTAGAAATTTGGACGGACGTATCGGGGGCAATCAGCCCCAGCATTTT,CASTPRNLDGRIGGNQPQHF
NA,TRBJ1-4,TRBV4-3,few,TGCGCCAGCAGCCGACTGTTAAGGACTAATGAAAAACTGTTTTTT,CASSRLLRTNEKLFF
NA,TRBJ2-3,TRBV30,NA,TGTGCCTGGAGTGGTGGGCCCCAAGATACGCAGTATTTT,CAWSGGPQDTQYF
NA,TRBJ1-5,TRBV12-3/TRBV12-4,NA,TGTGCCAGCAGTCAAGGGGAAAATCAGCCCCAGCATTTT,CASSQGENQPQHF
TRBD2,TRBJ2-1,TRBV9,NA,TGTGCCAGCAGCCTGGGACTAGCGGGGGGTAGCTCCTACAATGAGCAGTTCTTC,CASSLGLAGGSSYNEQFF
NA,TRBJ2-7,TRBV6-5,NA,TGTGCCAGCACGCGGGGAGCAACCTACGAGCAGTACTTC,CASTRGATYEQYF
NA,TRBJ2-3,TRBV5-1,NA,TGCGCCAGCAGCTTGGGAGCAGGGAGCACAGATACGCAGTATTTT,CASSLGAGSTDTQYF
TRBD2,TRBJ2-2,TRBV6-5,NA,TGTGCCAGCAGTTACTCGACTAGCGGGAATATTGGGCTGTTTTTT,CASSYSTSGNIGLFF
NA,TRBJ2-2,TRBV5-4,NA,TGTGCCAGCAGCAAACCCCTTCAGGGGAACACCGGGGAGCTGTTTTTT,CASSKPLQGNTGELFF
NA,TRBJ2-1,TRBV19,NA,TGTGCCAGTAGTATAGATACAGACAATGAGCAGTTCTTC,CASSIDTDNEQFF